The 28 T cell receptor beta chains below all came from one sample that was sequenced in a study of blood T cells in healthy people across ages. It was with a sample-barcoded 5' primer and a J-beta primer mix that a second PCR of about 6 to 12 cycles was run. TCRdb re-called the 5' RACE reads through MiXCR, storing one row per CDR3 protein. This table holds 1.5 million to 2 million distinct CDR3 sequences, about two fifths found once. The sequenced material came from blood. Receptors were obtained from a human donor in good health.

This clonotype was observed a handful of times. CDR3 sequence (DNA): TGCGCCAGCAGCTTGGGAAACATTAACACTGAAGCTTTCTTT. Translation: CASSLGNINTEAFF. V is TRBV5-1 and J is TRBJ1-1; D remains ambiguous. The CDR3 is 14 residues long. Germline CDR1 SGHRS, CDR2 YFSETQ. Trimming left V 0 bases short and J 2 bases short, with 8 bases between.

This clonotype was seen only once. The CDR3 DNA follows: TGTGCCAGCAGCCCGACGGGGACCTCACCAAATCAGCCCCAGCATTTT. This encodes CASSPTGTSPNQPQHF. The chain uses TRBV4-2 and TRBJ1-5; possible D gene TRBD1, 5 bases. V gave up 4 bases and J gave up 4 bases, with 17 bases separating them. This CDR3 spans 16 amino acids. The germline gives CDR1 LGHNA, CDR2 YNFKEQ.

This clonotype was seen more than once but under ten times. V and J are TRBV20-1 and TRBJ1-5; 7 bases match TRBD1. There are 16 residues in the CDR3. The V and J ends lost 4 bases and 0 bases, in that order; junction bases with no gene match: 9. Germline V gene lookup returns CDR1 DFQATT and CDR2 SNEGSKA (reference sequence). CDR3: CSAKPGQYNSNQPQHF. CDR3 DNA: TGCAGTGCTAAACCGGGACAGTACAATAGCAATCAGCCCCAGCATTTT.

The V gene is TRBV7-3, the J gene TRBJ2-3, with TRBD2 matching 9 bases. The CDR3 has 16 residues. V shed 5 bases, J shed 3 bases, and the junction held 9 bases outside the gene matches. Germline CDR1 and CDR2: SGHTA and FQGTGA. CDR3 coding DNA: TGTGCCAGCAGCCCCCAACTAGCGGGCCCGACAGATACGCAGTATTTT. Translation gives CASSPQLAGPTDTQYF.

Here the CDR3 reads CASRNGQAPNEKLFF. In DNA form, the CDR3 reads TGTGCCAGCAGAAACGGACAGGCCCCTAATGAAAAACTGTTTTTT. This chain connects TRBV28 to TRBJ1-4, with TRBD1 matching over 7 bases. Germline V gene data show CDR1 as MDHEN and CDR2 as SYDVKM. The CDR3 covers 15 residues. The V and J ends lost 6 bases and 3 bases, in that order; junction bases with no gene match: 7.

This clonotype was observed many times. The chain couples TRBV4-3 to TRBJ2-1; D is possibly TRBD1 or TRBD2 (5 bases each). V was pared by 3 bases and J by 6 bases, with 9 bases between. Germline V gene data show CDR1 as LGHNA and CDR2 as YSLEER. There are 13 residues in the CDR3. The CDR3 spells CASSQGEVNEQFF. CDR3 nucleotide sequence: TGCGCCAGCAGCCAGGGGGAAGTCAATGAGCAGTTCTTC.

This chain connects TRBV12-3 or TRBV12-4 to TRBJ2-3, with D unresolved. The CDR3 has 15 residues. V lost 3 bases and J lost 2, with 12 bases in between. The chain's CDR3 is CASSFSQSLTDTQYF. Written as DNA, the CDR3 is TGTGCCAGCAGTTTCTCACAGTCCCTCACAGATACGCAGTATTTT.

This chain connects TRBV27 to TRBJ2-1; TRBD1 agrees at 8 bases. The CDR3 is made up of 15 amino acids. The V gene end was trimmed by 6 bases and the J gene end by 9 bases; junction bases not matched to a gene: 13. CDR1 MNHEY and CDR2 SMNVEV come from the germline V gene (reference sequence). The CDR3 is CASSLRGPGGVEQFF. CDR3 sequence (DNA): TGTGCCAGCAGCCTTCGGGGCCCAGGGGGCGTTGAGCAGTTCTTC.

The CDR3 protein is CASSQDGGLAKNIQYF. The CDR3 region has the DNA TGTGCCAGCAGCCAGGACGGAGGCCTAGCCAAAAACATTCAGTACTTC. The chain employs TRBV4-2 and TRBJ2-4; perhaps TRBD2 as D (5 bases). V lost 3 bases and J lost 0, with 12 bases in between. This CDR3 region has 16 residues. Germline lookup yields CDR1 LGHNA and CDR2 YNFKEQ.

The J gene is TRBJ1-5, the V gene TRBV20-1; 8 bases map to TRBD1. The trim removed 3 bases at V and 5 bases at J, leaving 3 bases unmatched. CDR3 size: 13 residues. The germline gives CDR1 DFQATT, CDR2 SNEGSKA (reference sequence). The chain's CDR3 is CSARTGEYQPQHF. CDR3 coding DNA: TGCAGTGCTAGGACAGGGGAATATCAGCCCCAGCATTTT.

V gene TRBV28 combines with J gene TRBJ1-2; D may be TRBD1 (6 bases). The CDR3 is 15 residues long. CDR1 MDHEN and CDR2 SYDVKM come from the germline V gene. The ends were cut back, 4 bases at V and 4 bases at J, with 16 bases in the middle. The CDR3 protein is CASSSSSDSFYGYTF. The DNA of the CDR3 is TGTGCCAGCAGTTCCTCCTCGGACAGTTTCTATGGCTACACCTTC.

V is TRBV7-2 and J is TRBJ1-2; weak D call: TRBD1 (5 bases). V was cut by 6 bases and J by 7 bases, with 15 bases left in between. Germline CDR1 reads SGHTA; CDR2 reads FQGNSA. The CDR3 loop spans 13 amino acids. The CDR3 protein is CASSSGRGGGYTF. The CDR3 coding sequence is TGTGCCAGCAGTTCGGGACGGGGGGGTGGCTACACCTTC.

This chain links TRBV14 with TRBJ2-2; D call uncertain. CDR1 SGHDN and CDR2 FVKESK come from the germline V gene. The CDR3 covers 16 residues. V lost 0 bases to trimming and J lost 3 bases, with 11 bases between them. CDR3 loop: CASSQEGSWDTGELFF. CDR3 DNA sequence: TGTGCCAGCAGCCAAGAGGGCAGCTGGGACACCGGGGAGCTGTTTTTT.

This clonotype was found a few times. CDR3 DNA sequence: TGTGCCAGCAGTCCACGGACAGTATCCGAGCAGTACTTC. Translating gives CASSPRTVSEQYF. This chain uses TRBV12-3 or TRBV12-4 with TRBJ2-7, with D tentatively TRBD1 (6 bases). The CDR3 spans 13 residues. Between the trimmed V and J ends, which lost 5 bases and 6 bases, there was a span of 14 bases.

The V gene is TRBV7-9, the J gene TRBJ1-2, with D unresolved. Germline V gives CDR1 SEHNR, CDR2 FQNEAQ (reference sequence). The CDR3 sequence is 15 residues long. V was cut by 0 bases and J by 7 bases, with 15 bases left in between. Here the CDR3 DNA reads TGTGCCAGCAGCTTAGCCCTCCAGGATTTCGGTGGCTACACCTTC. As protein: CASSLALQDFGGYTF.

The rearrangement links TRBV9 to TRBJ1-2; no firm D call. Germline V CDR1 and CDR2: SGDLS, YYNGEE. This CDR3 spans 14 amino acids. Trimming left V 2 bases short and J 8 bases short, with 16 bases between. CDR3 loop: CASSVGLPGRGYTF. The CDR3 DNA reads as TGTGCCAGCAGCGTTGGACTACCAGGTCGGGGCTACACCTTC. Variable domain in full (rest from reference TRBV9 and TRBJ1-2): DSGVTQTPKHLITATGQRVTLRCSPRSGDLSVYWYQQSLDQGLQFLIQYYNGEERAKGNILERFSAQQFPDLHSELNLSSLELGDSALYFCASSVGLPGRGYTFGSGTRLTVV.

The V gene is TRBV9, the J gene TRBJ2-4, with D possibly called TRBD1 or TRBD2 (5 bases each). Trimming removed 4 bases at V and 5 bases at J, with 16 bases between. The germline gives CDR1 SGDLS, CDR2 YYNGEE. The CDR3 totals 15 residues. CDR3 in DNA: TGTGCCAGCAGCCCCCAAGGAAGAGGGGAAAACATTCAGTACTTC. Translated: CASSPQGRGENIQYF.

This sequence joins TRBV7-2 and TRBJ1-2, with TRBD1 matching over 8 bases. V shed 1 base and J 4 bases; nucleotides not matched to a gene: 11. The length of the CDR3 is 17 residues. The germline V gene encodes CDR1 SGHTA and CDR2 FQGNSA. In DNA, the CDR3 is TGTGCCAGCAGCTTAGTTCCCTCCGGGACAGGAGCCTATGGCTACACCTTC. Its protein product is CASSLVPSGTGAYGYTF.

The V gene is TRBV7-8, the J gene TRBJ1-5; D is unclear. V shed 1 base and J shed 2 bases, with 21 bases lying between them. Looked up from germline, CDR1 is SGHVS and CDR2 is FQNEAQ. The length of the CDR3 is 19 residues. CDR3 nucleotides: TGTGCCAGCAGCTTAGTGGAGGCCATAGGCCTGTATGGCAATCAGCCCCAGCATTTT. Residues: CASSLVEAIGLYGNQPQHF.

This clonotype was counted only a few times. The chain combines TRBV20-1 with TRBJ2-7, with no clear D. Germline CDR1 reads DFQATT; CDR2 reads SNEGSKA (reference sequence). The CDR3 is 11 amino acids. V was pared by 0 bases and J by 4 bases, with 4 bases between. The CDR3 spells CSARELYEQYF. CDR3 bases: TGCAGTGCTAGAGAATTATACGAGCAGTACTTC.

About this clonotype itself: One base away lies a much larger clone, so this may be a sequencing read error. This chain joins TRBV12-3 or TRBV12-4 and TRBJ2-3; the match to TRBD1 covers 7 bases. This CDR3 spans 15 amino acids. The CDR3 sequence: CASSLRGGITDAQYF. CDR3 DNA: TGTGCCAGCAGCTTAAGAGGGGGCATCACAGATGCGCAGTATTTT.

V and J are TRBV7-8 and TRBJ2-7, with D possibly matching TRBD2 (5 bases). Germline-derived CDR1 and CDR2 are SGHVS and FQNEAQ. V gave up 5 bases and J gave up 5 bases, with 16 bases separating them. The CDR3 is 14 amino acids. CDR3 amino acids: CASSRGGGIDEQYF. The CDR3 DNA reads as TGTGCCAGCAGCCGAGGAGGTGGGATAGACGAGCAGTACTTC.

The chain has TRBV6-6 and TRBJ1-5; D gene unclear. The CDR3 contains 16 residues. Trimming stripped 7 bases from V and 0 bases from J, with 16 bases between. CDR1 is MNHNY, CDR2 SVGAGI, per germline (reference sequence). CDR3 amino acids: CASNPNAADSNQPQHF. CDR3 in DNA: TGTGCCAGCAATCCCAACGCGGCGGATAGCAATCAGCCCCAGCATTTT.

The chain has TRBV4-3 and TRBJ1-5; D uncertain. The CDR3 is made up of 15 amino acids. CDR1 LGHNA and CDR2 YSLEER come from the germline V gene. Deletions cut 4 bases from V and 0 bases from J, with 10 bases between. DNA for the CDR3: TGCGCCAGCAGCCTGTCAAGGTTTAGCAATCAGCCCCAGCATTTT. Its protein is CASSLSRFSNQPQHF.

This clonotype has only a few counts. The rearrangement uses TRBV11-2 and TRBJ2-7, with D unclear. Per the germline V gene, CDR1 is SGHAT and CDR2 is FQNNGV. This CDR3 has 16 residues. Trimming stripped 1 base from V and 3 bases from J, with 16 bases between. CDR3 bases: TGTGCCAGCAGCTTAGGCCAGGCGCCATCGATCTACGAGCAGTACTTC. Translating it yields CASSLGQAPSIYEQYF.

This rearrangement joins TRBV7-3 to TRBJ1-1; TRBD1 matches 7 bases. Unmatched junction bases numbered 3, after V lost 1 base and J lost 7 bases. There are 13 residues in the CDR3. Germline loops: CDR1 SGHTA, CDR2 FQGTGA. In nucleotides, the CDR3 is TGTGCCAGCAGCTTAAATCGACAGGGTGAAGCTTTCTTT. It translates to CASSLNRQGEAFF.

The chain is built from TRBV7-2 and TRBJ2-1; 8 positions match TRBD1. The CDR3 consists of 16 residues. The J segment lost 6 bases and the V segment lost 5 bases, leaving 12 bases of the junction unmatched. Per the germline V gene, CDR1 is SGHTA and CDR2 is FQGNSA. The CDR3 DNA follows: TGTGCCAGCAGCCCCAGTGGGGCAGGGGGCCTCAATGAGCAGTTCTTC. Translation gives CASSPSGAGGLNEQFF.

This clonotype was detected a few times. This sequence joins TRBV20-1 and TRBJ2-6, with 7 bases that match TRBD2. Losses at the gene ends were 6 bases for V and 0 bases for J; bases not matched to a gene: 8. This CDR3 comprises 16 residues. Germline CDR1 is DFQATT and CDR2 is SNEGSKA (reference sequence). CDR3 amino acids: CSATGGVSSGANVLTF. In nucleotides, the CDR3 is TGCAGTGCCACGGGGGGAGTAAGCTCTGGGGCCAACGTCCTGACTTTC.